The clone carrying this T cell receptor (beta chain) was observed many times. Its antigen is currently unknown. Hyperthyroidism was newly diagnosed in patients aged 18 to 65 (duration under 2 months). Diagnosing involved the use of clinical symptoms, serum thyroxine and TRAb, thyroid ultrasound and orbital computed tomography. The record originates from a study of T cells in Graves' hyperthyroidism and ophthalmopathy. The source material, RNA transcripts, was used to amplify TCR beta CDR3 regions. The HTBI primer set drove a first-round RT-PCR of the TCR CDR3. TCRdb ran MiXCR on the multiplex PCR reads and lists one entry per CDR3 protein. In the table there are 600,000 to 650,000 distinct CDR3 sequences, 16% of which are singletons. Whole-study findings and limits: Most thyroid-expanded clonotypes above 0.001 were also found in blood. Ophthalmopathy and stable hyperthyroidism were told apart by a 13 V-J model.

There are 13 residues in the CDR3. The V end was cut by 6 bases, the J end by 4 bases, with 10 bases between. The rearrangement uses TRBV12-3 or TRBV12-4 and TRBJ1-5; TRBD1 might be the D (6 bases). What was sequenced was blood. This receptor was identified in a woman in her 30s with Graves' hyperthyroidism. CDR3 amino acids: CASSGTRNQPQHF. CDR3 nucleotides: TGTGCCAGCAGCGGGACACGAAATCAGCCCCAGCATTTT.